The 29 T cell receptor beta chains listed next were all sequenced from one sample in a study of CD8+ T cells in alopecia areata. The sample's treatment: oral pan-JAK inhibitor, 5-10 mg twice daily. Sequencing templates came from extracted RNA that was reverse transcribed into cDNA. Clones were sequenced by immunoSEQ multiplex PCR, and TCRdb holds only the in-frame ones, with some missing. The table lists fewer than 150,000 clones, 56% of them singletons. The sequences come from CD4+ T cells sorted from blood, collected at week 24, from a patient treated with tofacitinib. The receptors were gathered from a human donor with alopecia areata.

This chain joins TRBV7-2 and TRBJ2-2, with D tentatively TRBD1 (6 bases). Trimming stripped 5 bases from V and 6 bases from J, with 7 bases between. CDR1 and CDR2 (germline): SGHTA, FQGNSA. This CDR3 region has 12 residues. The CDR3 spells CASSPGAGELFF. CDR3 coding DNA: TGTGCCAGCAGCCCAGGGGCCGGGGAGCTGTTTTTT.

CDR3 sequence reads: CAIRGSGGNNEQFF. In DNA, the CDR3 is TGTGCCATCAGAGGAAGCGGGGGCAACAATGAGCAGTTCTTC. This chain connects TRBV10-3 to TRBJ2-1, with 8 positions matching TRBD2. J was trimmed by 5 bases and V by 6 bases; bases with no gene match: 6. The CDR3 runs 14 residues. Germline CDR1 is ENHRY and CDR2 is SYGVKD.

This sequence joins TRBV27 and TRBJ1-4, with a possible D match to TRBD1 (5 bases). Trimming cost V 4 bases and J 12 bases, with 15 bases left between them. The CDR3 sequence is 13 residues long. CDR1 is MNHEY and CDR2 is SMNVEV in the germline V gene (reference sequence). The CDR3 region has the DNA TGTGCCAGCAGTTCCCCTGCGGCAGGGCAACTGTTTTTT. It yields the protein CASSSPAAGQLFF.

This chain links TRBV2 with TRBJ1-6, with 9 bases lining up with TRBD1. Germline V lookup: CDR1 SNHLY, CDR2 FYNNEI. Trimming at V came to 2 bases and at J to 9 bases, leaving 2 bases not matched to a gene. The CDR3 runs 14 residues. The CDR3 bases are TGTGCCAGCAGTGAACAGGGACAGGGTTCACCCCTCCACTTT. It specifies CASSEQGQGSPLHF.

The V call is TRBV25-1, the J call TRBJ1-6; D unclear. V was shortened by 2 bases and J by 12 bases, with 11 bases between the two germline ends. Germline assignment: CDR1 MGHDK and CDR2 SYGVNS. The length of the CDR3 is 13 residues. CDR3 nucleotides: TGTGCCAGCAGTGAACCAGACGTCGGACCCCTCCACTTT. The encoded protein is CASSEPDVGPLHF.

The J gene is TRBJ1-1, the V gene TRBV6-5, with D tentatively TRBD1 (5 bases). CDR1 and CDR2 (germline): MNHEY, SVGAGI. The CDR3 runs to 14 residues. The V end lost 6 bases, the J end lost 1 base, and 12 bases lay between the germline ends. As DNA, the CDR3 is TGTGCCAGCAGCTATGGACATACGAACACTGAAGCTTTCTTT. It encodes CASSYGHTNTEAFF.

The CDR3: CSVESTASYEQYF. The CDR3 DNA reads TGCAGCGTTGAAAGTACGGCCTCCTACGAGCAGTACTTC. The genes are TRBV29-1 and TRBJ2-7; D gene ambiguous. Trimming removed 2 bases from V and 0 bases from J, with 8 bases in between. The CDR3 extends over 13 amino acids. Germline-derived CDR1 and CDR2 are SQVTM and ANQGSEA.

The chain joins TRBV2 to TRBJ1-1; D unclear. Trimming pared 1 base from V and 7 bases from J, leaving 4 bases between. Germline loops: CDR1 SNHLY, CDR2 FYNNEI. The CDR3 runs to 11 residues. The chain's CDR3 is CASSEEVEAFF. CDR3 nucleotide sequence: TGTGCCAGCAGTGAAGAGGTTGAAGCTTTCTTT.

In this sample, this clone turned up a few times. V gene TRBV7-9 combines with J gene TRBJ1-2; D call uncertain. V lost 2 bases to trimming and J lost 2 bases, with 9 bases between them. In germline, CDR1 is SEHNR, CDR2 FQNEAQ (reference sequence). This CDR3 is 14 amino acids long. CDR3 DNA sequence: TGTGCCAGCAGCTTACCATCCGGGAACTATGGCTACACCTTC. As protein: CASSLPSGNYGYTF.

The chain uses TRBV20-1 and TRBJ2-7; perhaps D is TRBD1 or TRBD2 (5 bases each). The CDR3 spans 11 residues. Trimming shortened V by 8 bases and J by 2 bases, and 10 bases separated the two germline ends. Germline loops: CDR1 DFQATT, CDR2 SNEGSKA (reference sequence). In nucleotides, the CDR3 is TGCAGTTTCGGGGACGCCTACGAGCAGTACTTC. This gives the protein CSFGDAYEQYF.

The chain links TRBV2 to TRBJ2-5; D is possibly TRBD2 (5 bases). Germline V CDR1 and CDR2: SNHLY, FYNNEI. V was cut by 5 bases and J by 5 bases, with 15 bases left in between. This CDR3 comprises 14 residues. The CDR3 is CASSTPGGWETQYF. CDR3 in DNA: TGTGCCAGCAGTACCCCAGGAGGCTGGGAGACCCAGTACTTC.

This chain links TRBV5-1 with TRBJ2-7; D is possibly TRBD2 (6 bases). The V gene lost 4 bases and the J gene lost 0 bases, with 17 bases spanning the gap. The CDR3 runs to 16 residues. Looked up from germline, CDR1 is SGHRS and CDR2 is YFSETQ. For the CDR3, the DNA is TGCGCCAGCAGCCACCCAAGTCGGGACTTCTCCTACGAGCAGTACTTC. Its protein product is CASSHPSRDFSYEQYF.

This clone was counted only a few times. CDR3 bases: TGCGCCAGCAGCGACAGAGTCTCTGGGGCCAACGTCCTGACTTTC. Amino acids: CASSDRVSGANVLTF. This chain uses TRBV4-3 with TRBJ2-6; a possible D gene is TRBD1 (5 bases). Per germline, CDR1 LGHNA and CDR2 YSLEER. Trimming removed 5 bases from V and 0 bases from J, with 8 bases in between. The CDR3 extends over 15 amino acids.

As to this clone: A junction boundary mismatches the germline segment, possibly from a read error. The V and J genes are TRBV7-7 and TRBJ2-2, with 8 positions matching TRBD1. This CDR3 is 18 amino acids long. Looked up from germline, CDR1 is SSHAT and CDR2 is FNYEAQ (reference sequence). CDR3 protein: CASSRFAPLGQGTGELFF. CDR3 bases: TGTGCTAGCAGCCGATTTGCTCCCTTAGGACAGGGAACCGGGGAGCTGTTTTTT. The full variable domain, its missing parts supplied by reference TRBV7-7 and TRBJ2-2, is GAGVSQSPRYKVTKRGQDVTLRCDPISSHATLYWYQQALGQGPEFLTYFNYEAQPDKSGLPSDRFSAERPEGSISTLTIQRTEQRDSAMYRCASSRFAPLGQGTGELFFGEGSRLTVL.

The sample holds a few counts of this clone. The rearrangement uses TRBV27 and TRBJ1-2; D is undetermined. The germline V gene has CDR1 MNHEY and CDR2 SMNVEV (reference sequence). CDR3 size: 15 residues. Deletions cut 2 bases from V and 4 bases from J, with 14 bases between. CDR3: CASSLKGRVGYGYTF. The CDR3 region has the DNA TGTGCCAGCAGTTTAAAGGGTCGAGTCGGCTATGGCTACACCTTC.

CDR3 DNA: TGTGCCAGCAGCTTATTAGCGGGGACAACCTACAATGAGCAGTTCTTC. Translation gives CASSLLAGTTYNEQFF. This chain connects TRBV7-2 to TRBJ2-1, with 8 bases fitting TRBD2. Trimming at V came to 2 bases and at J to 2 bases, leaving 5 bases not matched to a gene. In germline, CDR1 is SGHTA, CDR2 FQGNSA. CDR3 size: 16 residues.

This clone has more than one count but fewer than ten. The chain uses TRBV9 and TRBJ2-3, with 9 nucleotides matching TRBD1. The CDR3 is 16 residues long. Germline V gene data show CDR1 as SGDLS and CDR2 as YYNGEE. Germline trimming cut 0 bases from V and 2 bases from J; bases unmatched to any gene: 4. In nucleotides, the CDR3 is TGTGCCAGCAGCGTAGTTGGGACAGGGTCCACAGATACGCAGTATTTT. The encoded protein is CASSVVGTGSTDTQYF.

This clone was seen a handful of times. V is TRBV5-1 and J is TRBJ2-3, with D perhaps given as TRBD1 or TRBD2 (5 bases each). This CDR3 is built from 14 residues. V lost 2 bases and J 2 bases, leaving 9 bases between the germline ends. Germline V gene lookup returns CDR1 SGHRS and CDR2 YFSETQ. CDR3 DNA sequence: TGCGCCAGCAGCTTATTGGGGGTCACAGATACGCAGTATTTT. Protein product: CASSLLGVTDTQYF.

A word on this clone: One end of the junction fails to match germline, which may point to a read error. The gene calls are TRBV5-6 and TRBJ1-5, with 7 bases that match TRBD1. Germline CDR1 reads SGHDT; CDR2 reads YYEEEE. The CDR3 consists of 14 residues. CDR3 protein: CASSFRQGKQPQHF. The CDR3 DNA reads TGTGCCAGCAGCTTTAGACAGGGCAAACAGCCCCAGCATTTT.

This sequence joins TRBV28 and TRBJ1-4; perhaps TRBD1 as D (6 bases). Germline V lookup: CDR1 MDHEN, CDR2 SYDVKM. V was pared by 6 bases and J by 4 bases, with 15 bases between. This CDR3 has 15 amino acids. DNA of the CDR3: TGTGCCAGCAGGGCGGGGGGGCAAGATAATGAAAAACTGTTTTTT. Translating it yields CASRAGGQDNEKLFF. Together with reference TRBV28 and TRBJ1-4, the CDR3 gives the full variable domain: DVKVTQSSRYLVKRTGEKVFLECVQDMDHENMFWYRQDPGLGLRLIYFSYDVKMKEKGDIPEGYSVSREKKERFSLILESASTNQTSMYLCASRAGGQDNEKLFFGSGTQLSVL.

The chain employs TRBV9 and TRBJ2-7, with TRBD1 matching 9 bases. Trimming at V came to 0 bases and at J to 7 bases, leaving 8 bases not matched to a gene. The CDR3 loop spans 15 amino acids. Germline V CDR1 and CDR2: SGDLS, YYNGEE. The CDR3 DNA sequence: TGTGCCAGCAGCGTAGACGGGGACAGGGACAGGGAGCAGTACTTC. Translation gives CASSVDGDRDREQYF.

This clone turned up a few times. V usage is TRBV7-2 and J usage is TRBJ2-5; D is possibly TRBD1 (6 bases). V lost 2 bases and J 1 base, leaving 11 bases between the germline ends. Germline V gene data show CDR1 as SGHTA and CDR2 as FQGNSA. This CDR3 is 15 amino acids long. The CDR3 DNA is TGTGCCAGCAGCTTATTCCCGGACAGCCAAGAGACCCAGTACTTC. Its translation: CASSLFPDSQETQYF.

Turning to this clone: At one end, the junction sequence differs from germline, possibly due to a read error. This chain joins TRBV7-2 and TRBJ2-5; no firm D call. Germline V gene sequence: CDR1 SGHTA, CDR2 FQGNSA. The CDR3 runs 11 residues. The CDR3 region is CASSQGRAADF. CDR3 nucleotide sequence: TGTGCCAGCAGTCAAGGACGGGCGGCCGACTTC.

The chain has TRBV6-5 and TRBJ2-7, with 7 bases aligning to TRBD1. The CDR3 has 15 amino acids. V lost 2 bases and J lost 2; bases outside the gene matches: 6. CDR1 is MNHEY and CDR2 is SVGAGI in the germline V gene. The CDR3 DNA is TGTGCCAGCAGTTACACCCGGGACAGCACCTACGAGCAGTACTTC. As protein: CASSYTRDSTYEQYF.

The gene calls are TRBV6-1 and TRBJ2-5; D gene uncertain. Trimming removed 7 bases at V and 2 bases at J, with 17 bases between. Germline CDR1 MNHNS, CDR2 SASEGT. The CDR3 has 15 residues. CDR3 protein: CASTTGRLVQETQYF. CDR3 DNA: TGTGCCAGCACGACCGGCCGACTCGTACAAGAGACCCAGTACTTC.

The chain recombines TRBV4-1 with TRBJ2-7; tentatively, D is TRBD1 (6 bases). V lost 5 bases and J 3 bases, leaving 11 bases between the germline ends. The CDR3 is 13 amino acids. CDR1 is MGHRA and CDR2 is YSYEKL in the germline V gene. Here the CDR3 reads CASSYKDSYEQYF. The CDR3 region has the DNA TGCGCCAGCAGCTATAAGGACAGCTACGAGCAGTACTTC.

This chain links TRBV5-1 with TRBJ1-3; D ambiguous. This CDR3 region has 15 residues. Germline assignment: CDR1 SGHRS and CDR2 YFSETQ. Trimming shortened V by 4 bases and J by 3 bases, and 14 bases separated the two germline ends. CDR3 loop: CASSQGSDDGNTIYF. DNA for the CDR3: TGCGCCAGCAGCCAAGGCAGCGATGATGGAAACACCATATATTTT. The whole variable domain, filled in from reference TRBV5-1 and TRBJ1-3, reads KAGVTQTPRYLIKTRGQQVTLSCSPISGHRSVSWYQQTPGQGLQFLFEYFSETQRNKGNFPGRFSGRQFSNSRSEMNVSTLELGDSALYLCASSQGSDDGNTIYFGEGSWLTVV.

The V gene is TRBV2, the J gene TRBJ2-1; TRBD2 agrees at 10 bases. Germline CDR1 is SNHLY and CDR2 is FYNNEI. The CDR3 is 17 residues long. Trimming cost V 5 bases and J 7 bases; bases outside gene matches: 14. This CDR3 reads CASSPRESGGARNEQFF. The CDR3 coding sequence is TGTGCCAGCAGTCCCAGGGAAAGCGGGGGGGCCCGGAATGAGCAGTTCTTC.

The chain joins TRBV9 to TRBJ2-2, with D maybe TRBD1 (5 bases). The germline V and J ends were trimmed by 0 bases and 1 base, with 7 bases remaining between them. The CDR3 length is 15 residues. Germline CDR1 reads SGDLS; CDR2 reads YYNGEE. CDR3 sequence: CASSVAGQNTGELFF. The CDR3 DNA reads TGTGCCAGCAGCGTAGCCGGACAGAACACCGGGGAGCTGTTTTTT.